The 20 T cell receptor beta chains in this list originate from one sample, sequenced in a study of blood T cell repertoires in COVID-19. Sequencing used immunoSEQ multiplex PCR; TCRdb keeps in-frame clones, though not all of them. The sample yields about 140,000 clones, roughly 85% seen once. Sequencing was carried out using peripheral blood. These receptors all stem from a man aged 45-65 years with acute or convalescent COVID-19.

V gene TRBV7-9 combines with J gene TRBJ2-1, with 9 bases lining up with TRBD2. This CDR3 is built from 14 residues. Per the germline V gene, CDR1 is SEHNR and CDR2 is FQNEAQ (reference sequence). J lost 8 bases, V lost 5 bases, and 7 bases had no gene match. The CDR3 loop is CASSIGTSFDEQFF. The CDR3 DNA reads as TGTGCCAGCAGCATCGGGACTAGCTTCGATGAGCAGTTCTTC.

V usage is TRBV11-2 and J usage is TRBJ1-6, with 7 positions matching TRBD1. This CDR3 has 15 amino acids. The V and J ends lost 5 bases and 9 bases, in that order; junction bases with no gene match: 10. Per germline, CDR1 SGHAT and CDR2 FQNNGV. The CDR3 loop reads CASSPNQGGGSPLHF. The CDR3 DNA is TGTGCCAGCAGCCCCAACCAAGGGGGCGGTTCACCCCTCCACTTT. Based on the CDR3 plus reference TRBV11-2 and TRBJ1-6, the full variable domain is EAGVAQSPRYKIIEKRQSVAFWCNPISGHATLYWYQQILGQGPKLLIQFQNNGVVDDSQLPKDRFSAERLKGVDSTLKIQPAKLEDSAVYLCASSPNQGGGSPLHFGNGTRLTVT.

CDR3 amino acids: CASSHNTGELFF. CDR3 DNA sequence: TGTGCCAGCAGTCATAACACCGGGGAGCTGTTTTTT. The chain joins TRBV6-5 to TRBJ2-2; no clear D gene. The germline V gene encodes CDR1 MNHEY and CDR2 SVGAGI. The CDR3 loop spans 12 amino acids. With 5 bases removed from V and 2 bases from J, the gap between germline ends came to 3 bases.

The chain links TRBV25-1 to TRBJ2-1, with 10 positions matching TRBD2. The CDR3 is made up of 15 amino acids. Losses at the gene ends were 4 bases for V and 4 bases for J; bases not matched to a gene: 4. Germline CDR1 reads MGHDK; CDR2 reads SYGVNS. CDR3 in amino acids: CASSVSGGTYNEQFF. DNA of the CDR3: TGTGCCAGCAGTGTTAGCGGGGGGACGTACAATGAGCAGTTCTTC.

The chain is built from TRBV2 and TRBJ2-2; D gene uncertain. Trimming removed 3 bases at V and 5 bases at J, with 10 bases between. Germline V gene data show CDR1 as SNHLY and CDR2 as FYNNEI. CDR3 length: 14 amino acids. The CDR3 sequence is CASSEWQRTGELFF. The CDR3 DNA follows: TGTGCCAGCAGTGAGTGGCAGAGGACCGGGGAGCTGTTTTTT.

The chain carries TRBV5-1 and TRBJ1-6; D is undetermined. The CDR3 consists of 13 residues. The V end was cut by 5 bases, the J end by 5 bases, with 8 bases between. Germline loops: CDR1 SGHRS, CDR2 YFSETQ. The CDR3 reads CASRKRDNSPLHF. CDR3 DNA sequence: TGCGCCAGCAGAAAGAGGGATAATTCACCCCTCCACTTT.

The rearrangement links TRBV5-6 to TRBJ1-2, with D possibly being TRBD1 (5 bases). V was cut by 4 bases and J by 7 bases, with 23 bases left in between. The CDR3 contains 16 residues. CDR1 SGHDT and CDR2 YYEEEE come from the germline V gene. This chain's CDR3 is CASSPAGRVVVSGYTF. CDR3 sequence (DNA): TGTGCCAGCAGCCCCGCCGGCAGGGTGGTTGTTTCTGGCTACACCTTC.

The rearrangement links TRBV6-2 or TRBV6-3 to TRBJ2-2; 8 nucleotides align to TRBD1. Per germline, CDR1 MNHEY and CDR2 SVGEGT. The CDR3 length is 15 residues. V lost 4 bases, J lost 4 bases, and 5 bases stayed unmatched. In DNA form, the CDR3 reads TGTGCCAGCAGTTCCGGGACAGGCCGCACCGGGGAGCTGTTTTTT. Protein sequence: CASSSGTGRTGELFF.

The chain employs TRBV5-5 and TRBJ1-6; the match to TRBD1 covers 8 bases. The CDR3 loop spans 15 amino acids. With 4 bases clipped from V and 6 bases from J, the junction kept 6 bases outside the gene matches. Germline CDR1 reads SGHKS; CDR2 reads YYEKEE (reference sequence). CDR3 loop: CASSQQGAVNSPLHF. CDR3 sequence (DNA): TGTGCCAGCAGCCAGCAGGGGGCTGTTAATTCACCCCTCCACTTT.

CDR3 in amino acids: CASSVDPYEQFF. The DNA for the CDR3 is TGTGCCAGCAGCGTAGATCCTTATGAGCAGTTCTTC. This rearrangement joins TRBV9 to TRBJ2-1; no clear D gene. In germline, CDR1 is SGDLS, CDR2 YYNGEE. The length of the CDR3 is 12 residues. The V end lost 0 bases, the J end lost 8 bases, and 6 bases lay between the germline ends.

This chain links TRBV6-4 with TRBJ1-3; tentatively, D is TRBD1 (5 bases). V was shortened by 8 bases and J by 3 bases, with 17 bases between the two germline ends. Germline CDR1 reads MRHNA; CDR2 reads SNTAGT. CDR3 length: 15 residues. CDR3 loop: CASSGQVQHGNTIYF. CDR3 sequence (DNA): TGTGCCAGCTCCGGACAAGTCCAACATGGAAACACCATATATTTT.

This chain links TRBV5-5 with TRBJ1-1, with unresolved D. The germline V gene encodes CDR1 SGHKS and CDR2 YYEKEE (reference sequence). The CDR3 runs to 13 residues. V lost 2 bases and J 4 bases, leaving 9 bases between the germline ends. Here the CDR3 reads CASSFRLSTEAFF. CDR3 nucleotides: TGTGCCAGCAGCTTTCGTCTTTCCACTGAAGCTTTCTTT.

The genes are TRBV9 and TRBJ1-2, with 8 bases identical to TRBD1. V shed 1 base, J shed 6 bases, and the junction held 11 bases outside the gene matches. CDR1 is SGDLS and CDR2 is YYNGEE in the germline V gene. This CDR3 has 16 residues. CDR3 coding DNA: TGTGCCAGCAGCGTATTTAGTAACGGACAGGGACATGGCTACACCTTC. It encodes CASSVFSNGQGHGYTF.

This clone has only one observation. The CDR3 DNA follows: TGTGCCAGTAGTATAGGGGCTAGCGGGGCCCGGGAGCAGTACTTC. It codes for CASSIGASGAREQYF. J is TRBJ2-7 and V is TRBV19, with 9 bases fitting TRBD2. There are 15 residues in the CDR3. CDR1 is LNHDA, CDR2 SQIVND, per germline (reference sequence). Trimming removed 1 base from V and 7 bases from J; junction bases left unmatched: 8.

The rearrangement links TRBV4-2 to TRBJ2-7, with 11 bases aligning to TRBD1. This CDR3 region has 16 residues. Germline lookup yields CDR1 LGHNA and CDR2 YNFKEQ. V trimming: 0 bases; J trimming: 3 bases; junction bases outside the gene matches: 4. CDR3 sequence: CASSQDWTGGRYEQYF. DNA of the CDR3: TGTGCCAGCAGCCAAGATTGGACAGGGGGCCGCTACGAGCAGTACTTC.

The CDR3 region is CASSTGTAYGYTF. CDR3 sequence (DNA): TGTGCCAGTAGCACAGGGACGGCCTATGGCTACACCTTC. The V gene is TRBV19, the J gene TRBJ1-2; D possibly corresponds to TRBD1 (6 bases). The germline gives CDR1 LNHDA, CDR2 SQIVND (reference sequence). V lost 6 bases, J lost 4 bases, and 12 bases lay in between. The CDR3 has 13 residues.

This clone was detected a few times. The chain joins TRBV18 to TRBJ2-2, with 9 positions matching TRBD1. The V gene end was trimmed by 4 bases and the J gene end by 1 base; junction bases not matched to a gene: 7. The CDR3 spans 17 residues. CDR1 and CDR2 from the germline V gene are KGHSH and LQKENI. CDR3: CASSLPEGQGNTGELFF. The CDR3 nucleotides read TGTGCCAGCTCACTCCCCGAGGGACAGGGGAACACCGGGGAGCTGTTTTTT.

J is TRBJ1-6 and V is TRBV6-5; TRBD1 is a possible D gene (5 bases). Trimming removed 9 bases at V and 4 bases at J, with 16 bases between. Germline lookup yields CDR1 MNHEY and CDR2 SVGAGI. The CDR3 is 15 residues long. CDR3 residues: CASETQTAYNSPLHF. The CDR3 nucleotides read TGTGCCAGTGAGACTCAGACAGCTTATAATTCACCCCTCCACTTT.

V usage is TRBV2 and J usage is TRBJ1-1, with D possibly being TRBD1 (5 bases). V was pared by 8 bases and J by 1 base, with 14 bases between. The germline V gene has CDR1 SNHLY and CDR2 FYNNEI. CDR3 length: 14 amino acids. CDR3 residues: CASGGRGSNTEAFF. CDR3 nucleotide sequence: TGTGCCAGCGGGGGGAGGGGCTCGAACACTGAAGCTTTCTTT.

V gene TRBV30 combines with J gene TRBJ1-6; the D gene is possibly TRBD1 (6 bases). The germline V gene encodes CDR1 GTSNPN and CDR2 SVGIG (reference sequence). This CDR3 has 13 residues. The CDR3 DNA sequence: TGTGGTTTACGGGGACACCATAATTCACCCCTCCACTTT. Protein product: CGLRGHHNSPLHF.